What follows are 21 T cell receptor beta chains derived from one specimen sequenced in a study of blood T cell repertoires in COVID-19. The repertoire was sequenced with immunoSEQ multiplex PCR; TCRdb's copy has only in-frame clones and lacks some. Of 150,000 to 200,000 clones in the sample, about 85% were seen once. The sample was peripheral blood. The source is a woman of 80 years or more with acute or convalescent COVID-19.

CDR3: CASSSEGPDSPLHF. CDR3 nucleotides: TGTGCCAGCAGCTCCGAGGGTCCGGATTCACCCCTCCACTTT. The chain recombines TRBV7-9 with TRBJ1-6; D gene uncertain. Germline V gene sequence: CDR1 SEHNR, CDR2 FQNEAQ (reference sequence). V lost 4 bases and J lost 8, with 12 bases in between. The CDR3 totals 14 residues. The entire variable domain, with the rest obtained from reference TRBV7-9 and TRBJ1-6, is as follows: DTGVSQNPRHKITKRGQNVTFRCDPISEHNRLYWYRQTLGQGPEFLTYFQNEAQLEKSRLLSDRFSAERPKGSFSTLEIQRTEQGDSAMYLCASSSEGPDSPLHFGNGTRLTVT.

This chain joins TRBV6-6 and TRBJ1-4; 7 bases align to TRBD1. This CDR3 contains 14 residues. V lost 5 bases, J lost 7 bases, and 7 bases stayed unmatched. Per germline, CDR1 MNHNY and CDR2 SVGAGI (reference sequence). The CDR3 loop is CASSPRRGPEKLFF. DNA of the CDR3: TGTGCCAGCAGTCCCCGAAGGGGGCCTGAAAAACTGTTTTTT.

The chain links TRBV4-3 to TRBJ2-7; 9 nucleotides agree with TRBD1. Germline lookup yields CDR1 LGHNA and CDR2 YSLEER. J lost 4 bases, V lost 0 bases, and 4 bases had no gene match. CDR3 size: 15 residues. CDR3 in DNA: TGCGCCAGCAGCCAAGATTTAGGGACAGGGTACGAGCAGTACTTC. The encoded protein is CASSQDLGTGYEQYF.

The chain combines TRBV4-1 with TRBJ2-6; 12 positions match TRBD1. Germline CDR1 MGHRA, CDR2 YSYEKL. Losses at the gene ends were 2 bases for V and 4 bases for J; bases not matched to a gene: 9. The CDR3 contains 19 residues. CDR3: CASSQTPGQGAQGANVLTF. CDR3 bases: TGCGCCAGCAGCCAAACACCGGGACAGGGGGCGCAAGGGGCCAACGTCCTGACTTTC.

The J gene is TRBJ2-5, the V gene TRBV14; 9 bases align to TRBD1. There are 14 residues in the CDR3. The germline CDR1 and CDR2 sequences are SGHDN and FVKESK. Losses at the gene ends were 5 bases for V and 4 bases for J; bases not matched to a gene: 5. The DNA of the CDR3 is TGTGCCAGCAGCGCCCTGGGACAGGGAGAGACCCAGTACTTC. Residues: CASSALGQGETQYF.

This chain's CDR3 is CASSRSPGLRHQETQYF. The CDR3 nucleotides are TGTGCCAGCTCAAGGTCTCCGGGACTCCGACACCAAGAGACCCAGTACTTC. The chain links TRBV18 to TRBJ2-5; TRBD2 might be the D (6 bases). The V end lost 5 bases, the J end lost 0 bases, and 19 bases lay between the germline ends. This CDR3 has 17 amino acids. CDR1 is KGHSH, CDR2 LQKENI, per germline.

The J gene is TRBJ1-2, the V gene TRBV3-1 (or the pseudogene TRBV3-2); TRBD1 is a possible D gene (6 bases). The CDR3 sequence is 15 residues long. Germline CDR1 is LGHDT and CDR2 is YNNKEL (reference sequence). The ends were cut back, 4 bases at V and 4 bases at J, with 16 bases in the middle. CDR3 sequence reads: CASSRAKDRLYGYTF. Written as DNA, the CDR3 is TGTGCCAGCAGCCGCGCCAAGGACAGACTCTATGGCTACACCTTC.

As DNA, the CDR3 is TGTGCCAGCAGCGGCGGGACAGGGCTAAGTGTCTACGAGCAGTACTTC. Translated, it gives CASSGGTGLSVYEQYF. The chain has TRBV9 and TRBJ2-7, with 9 nucleotides matching TRBD1. Germline CDR1 reads SGDLS; CDR2 reads YYNGEE. V was pared by 3 bases and J by 3 bases, with 10 bases of the junction left unmatched. The CDR3 is 16 residues long.

The J gene is TRBJ2-6, the V gene TRBV7-9, with D perhaps TRBD2 (5 bases). The V end was cut by 5 bases, the J end by 4 bases, with 21 bases between. CDR3 length equals 18 residues. CDR1 is SEHNR, CDR2 FQNEAQ, per germline (reference sequence). In nucleotides, the CDR3 is TGTGCCAGCAGCGGGGAAGGTCTAGCAGTGTCCGGGGCCAACGTCCTGACTTTC. Amino acids: CASSGEGLAVSGANVLTF.

The genes are TRBV11-3 and TRBJ2-3, with D maybe TRBD1 (6 bases). CDR3 length: 20 amino acids. V lost 1 base to trimming and J lost 2 bases, with 25 bases between them. CDR1 is SGHNT, CDR2 YENEEA, per germline. In nucleotides, the CDR3 is TGTGCCAGCAGCTTAGGAATCCCAACCCCCAGGGACACTACCACAGATACGCAGTATTTT. Amino acids: CASSLGIPTPRDTTTDTQYF.

This chain uses TRBV19 with TRBJ2-3; TRBD2 matches 11 bases. Trimming at V came to 5 bases and at J to 3 bases, leaving 4 bases not matched to a gene. Germline lookup yields CDR1 LNHDA and CDR2 SQIVND (reference sequence). The CDR3 has 15 residues. CDR3 amino acids: CASSPGLAETDTQYF. The CDR3 coding sequence is TGTGCCAGTAGTCCGGGACTAGCGGAAACAGATACGCAGTATTTT.

The chain combines TRBV6-5 with TRBJ2-2; D unclear. The CDR3 runs 14 residues. The germline V gene has CDR1 MNHEY and CDR2 SVGAGI. V was clipped by 4 bases and J by 3 bases, with 9 bases between them. CDR3 sequence: CASSLQSYTGELFF. Here the CDR3 DNA reads TGTGCCAGCAGTTTACAGAGTTACACCGGGGAGCTGTTTTTT.

The rearrangement joins TRBV7-9 to TRBJ2-3; 9 positions match TRBD2. After removal of 5 bases from V and 5 bases from J, the junction contained 8 bases not matched to a gene. In germline, CDR1 is SEHNR, CDR2 FQNEAQ (reference sequence). CDR3 length: 15 amino acids. The CDR3 loop reads CASSALRGGLDTQYF. The CDR3 region has the DNA TGTGCCAGCAGCGCCCTGCGGGGGGGCCTAGATACGCAGTATTTT.

This chain uses TRBV3-1 (or the pseudogene TRBV3-2) with TRBJ2-7; a weak D match, TRBD2 (5 bases). Germline values: CDR1 LGHDT, CDR2 YNNKEL (reference sequence). The V end was cut by 4 bases, the J end by 11 bases, with 15 bases between. CDR3 length: 12 amino acids. The CDR3 DNA is TGTGCCAGCAGCCCTTCCGGAGGTACGGAGTACTTC. This encodes CASSPSGGTEYF.

The rearrangement joins TRBV7-2 to TRBJ2-7; 9 nucleotides line up with TRBD2. This CDR3 region has 17 residues. From germline, CDR1 is SGHTA and CDR2 FQGNSA. V was clipped by 1 base and J by 4 bases; unmatched bases: 11. For the CDR3, the DNA is TGTGCCAGCAGCTTAGGGGTGGGTAGCGGGAGTGGGTACGAGCAGTACTTC. It encodes CASSLGVGSGSGYEQYF. The full variable domain, its missing parts supplied by reference TRBV7-2 and TRBJ2-7, is GAGVSQSPSNKVTEKGKDVELRCDPISGHTALYWYRQSLGQGLEFLIYFQGNSAPDKSGLPSDRFSAERTGGSVSTLTIQRTQQEDSAVYLCASSLGVGSGSGYEQYFGPGTRLTVT.

Turning to this clone: This specimen includes other DNA sequences encoding the same CDR3. V is TRBV11-2 and J is TRBJ1-5; D gene unclear. This CDR3 comprises 13 residues. V was pared by 1 base and J by 4 bases, with 5 bases between. Germline assignment: CDR1 SGHAT and CDR2 FQNNGV. For the CDR3, the DNA is TGTGCCAGCAGCTTAGGTCAGAATCAGCCCCAGCATTTT. Translated: CASSLGQNQPQHF.

The CDR3 coding sequence is TGTGCCAGCAGGGGGTTACCCGGGACAGCTAATGAAAAACTGTTTTTT. Residues: CASRGLPGTANEKLFF. This chain connects TRBV2 to TRBJ1-4, with 7 positions matching TRBD1. The CDR3 sequence is 16 residues long. V shed 6 bases and J 3 bases; nucleotides not matched to a gene: 10. CDR1 is SNHLY, CDR2 FYNNEI, per germline.

The chain recombines TRBV27 with TRBJ2-6; D is ambiguous. The CDR3 has 17 amino acids. Germline V gene sequence: CDR1 MNHEY, CDR2 SMNVEV (reference sequence). V was shortened by 4 bases and J by 0 bases, with 13 bases between the two germline ends. The CDR3 loop reads CASSSREHSSGANVLTF. The CDR3, as DNA: TGTGCCAGCAGTTCCCGTGAGCATAGCTCTGGGGCCAACGTCCTGACTTTC.

This clone has a count of ten or more. The rearrangement joins TRBV30 to TRBJ2-3; no reliable D call. With 1 base removed from V and 5 bases from J, the gap between germline ends came to 7 bases. The CDR3 covers 12 residues. Germline values: CDR1 GTSNPN, CDR2 SVGIG (reference sequence). CDR3 DNA: TGTGCCTGGAGTGGCCGGAGAGATACGCAGTATTTT. Translating it yields CAWSGRRDTQYF. Using reference TRBV30 and TRBJ2-3 for the parts outside the CDR3, the full variable domain is SQTIHQWPATLVQPVGSPLSLECTVEGTSNPNLYWYRQAAGRGLQLLFYSVGIGQISSEVPQNLSASRPQDRQFILSSKKLLLSDSGFYLCAWSGRRDTQYFGPGTRLTVL.

This clone was observed a single time. The chain has TRBV12-3 or TRBV12-4 and TRBJ2-7; D gene ambiguous. Trimming removed 3 bases from V and 4 bases from J, with 10 bases in between. There are 13 residues in the CDR3. CDR3: CASSLDDTYEQYF. The CDR3 bases are TGTGCCAGCAGTTTGGATGACACGTACGAGCAGTACTTC.

This chain's CDR3 is CASSLPTPNTGELFF. The DNA for the CDR3 is TGCGCCAGCAGCTTGCCCACACCGAACACCGGGGAGCTGTTTTTT. The rearrangement joins TRBV5-1 to TRBJ2-2, with no clear D. Germline assignment: CDR1 SGHRS and CDR2 YFSETQ. There are 15 residues in the CDR3. V was shortened by 1 base and J by 0 bases, with 7 bases between the two germline ends.